This record looks at one TCR beta chain sequence and its context. V dropped 2 bases and J dropped 4; count of bases not matched to a gene: 9. This CDR3 is built from 17 residues. Germline loops: CDR1 MNHNS, CDR2 SASEGT. The assay was immunoSEQ multiplex PCR, and TCRdb's table has in-frame clones only and misses some. The sample includes around 150,000 clones, roughly 84% seen only once; the top ten take about 2%. This entry comes from a study of blood T cell repertoires in COVID-19. Overall study: The United States, Italy and Spain were the sources of the acute and convalescent COVID-19 samples. The cDNA or gDNA used as material had been derived from T cells, B-cell-depleted T cells, or PBMCs.

The V call is TRBV6-1, the J call TRBJ2-2, with 8 bases matching TRBD1. Sample: peripheral blood. The sequence was obtained from a man between 65 and 85 years old with acute or convalescent COVID-19. CDR3 in amino acids: CASSERSRTGSTGELFF. CDR3 DNA: TGTGCCAGCAGTGAACGGTCCAGGACAGGGAGCACCGGGGAGCTGTTTTTT.